Shown below are 30 T cell receptor beta chains from a single sample sequenced in a study of cytotoxic CD8 clonotypes in ibrutinib-treated CLL. Method: immunoSEQ multiplex PCR; TCRdb's copy keeps in-frame clones and lacks some. The repertoire consists of 150,000 or so clones, with approximately 80% occurring once and the leading ten covering 7.5% to 9%. This specimen was PBMCs, taken after 36 months of ibrutinib treatment. These receptors were collected from a human donor with chronic lymphocytic leukemia.

This chain links TRBV7-2 with TRBJ2-7, with TRBD1 as a possible D gene (5 bases). From germline, CDR1 is SGHTA and CDR2 FQGNSA. Trimming took off 6 bases at V and 0 bases at J, with 12 bases between the two ends. CDR3 length: 14 residues. The CDR3: CASSRRGFSYEQYF. The CDR3 nucleotides read TGTGCCAGCAGTCGTAGGGGCTTCTCCTACGAGCAGTACTTC.

This chain uses TRBV18 with TRBJ2-6; the D gene is possibly TRBD1 (6 bases). Per germline, CDR1 KGHSH and CDR2 LQKENI. Deletions cut 6 bases from V and 15 bases from J, with 12 bases between. The CDR3 is 11 amino acids. CDR3 in amino acids: CASSTGSPLTF. As DNA, the CDR3 is TGTGCCAGCTCGACAGGATCCCCCCTGACTTTC.

The V and J genes are TRBV5-1 and TRBJ1-1, with a possible D match to TRBD1 (6 bases). The germline V gene has CDR1 SGHRS and CDR2 YFSETQ. V was trimmed by 2 bases and J by 4 bases, leaving 15 bases between them. The CDR3 contains 15 residues. The CDR3 spells CASSLQVQGFTEAFF. The DNA for the CDR3 is TGCGCCAGCAGCTTACAGGTTCAGGGGTTCACTGAAGCTTTCTTT.

This clone has just one count. The chain employs TRBV6-5 and TRBJ1-2, with D tentatively TRBD1 (5 bases). CDR1 and CDR2 from the germline V gene are MNHEY and SVGAGI. Trimming removed 6 bases at V and 1 base at J, with 12 bases between. The CDR3 is 14 residues long. CDR3 region: CASRQGTGNYGYTF. The CDR3 nucleotides read TGTGCCAGCAGACAAGGGACGGGTAACTATGGCTACACCTTC.

V usage is TRBV29-1 and J usage is TRBJ2-2, with 9 bases fitting TRBD1. The CDR3 totals 13 residues. The trim removed 7 bases at V and 7 bases at J, leaving 7 bases unmatched. CDR1 and CDR2 (germline): SQVTM, ANQGSEA. The CDR3 nucleotides read TGCAGCGCACGGGACAGGGCAGTCGGGGAGCTGTTTTTT. It codes for CSARDRAVGELFF.

Turning to this clone: The same CDR3 is also encoded by other DNA sequences in this sample. The V and J genes are TRBV18 and TRBJ2-7; TRBD1 matches 7 bases. Trimming took 3 bases from V and 5 from J; bases not matched to a gene: 1. The V gene's germline CDR1 is KGHSH and CDR2 LQKENI. This CDR3 is built from 12 residues. CDR3: CASSPGTDEQYF. In DNA, the CDR3 is TGTGCCAGCTCACCCGGGACAGACGAGCAGTACTTC.

This clone was picked up many times. This rearrangement joins TRBV30 to TRBJ1-2; 8 bases line up with TRBD1. The CDR3 consists of 14 residues. Germline CDR1 reads GTSNPN; CDR2 reads SVGIG (reference sequence). V shed 0 bases, J shed 4 bases, and the junction held 4 bases outside the gene matches. The CDR3 is CAWSVRTGIYGYTF. The CDR3 coding sequence is TGTGCCTGGAGTGTAAGGACAGGGATCTATGGCTACACCTTC.

The chain combines TRBV30 with TRBJ2-7; the match to TRBD2 covers 7 bases. The CDR3 extends over 14 amino acids. Germline CDR1 is GTSNPN and CDR2 is SVGIG (reference sequence). V was pared by 1 base and J by 4 bases, with 7 bases of the junction left unmatched. The CDR3 loop is CAWSAAGKRYEQYF. In DNA, the CDR3 is TGTGCCTGGAGTGCAGCGGGGAAACGATACGAGCAGTACTTC.

V is TRBV11-2 and J is TRBJ2-3; D is undetermined. The germline V gene encodes CDR1 SGHAT and CDR2 FQNNGV. V gave up 0 bases and J gave up 2 bases, with 3 bases separating them. This CDR3 is built from 13 residues. The chain's CDR3 is CASSLEITDTQYF. The CDR3 DNA follows: TGTGCCAGCAGCTTAGAGATCACAGATACGCAGTATTTT.

The chain has TRBV4-2 and TRBJ2-3; the match to TRBD2 covers 9 bases. CDR1 and CDR2 (germline): LGHNA, YNFKEQ. V was clipped by 0 bases and J by 4 bases; unmatched bases: 8. The CDR3 consists of 17 residues. CDR3 in DNA: TGTGCCAGCAGCCAAGAACAAGCGGGAGGCCCTTCAGATACGCAGTATTTT. The encoded protein is CASSQEQAGGPSDTQYF.

This chain's CDR3 is CAGPYSGANVLTF. CDR3 nucleotides: TGTGCCGGCCCTTACTCTGGGGCCAACGTCCTGACTTTC. The chain combines TRBV7-9 with TRBJ2-6, with no clear D. Between the trimmed V and J ends, which lost 11 bases and 0 bases, there was a span of 8 bases. Germline CDR1 reads SEHNR; CDR2 reads FQNEAQ (reference sequence). The length of the CDR3 is 13 residues.

This chain uses TRBV9 with TRBJ1-4; 8 bases match TRBD1. Germline CDR1 and CDR2: SGDLS and YYNGEE. The J segment lost 3 bases and the V segment lost 2 bases, leaving 3 bases of the junction unmatched. This CDR3 region has 15 residues. CDR3 nucleotide sequence: TGTGCCAGCAGCGTGGGGACAGGTTCTAATGAAAAACTGTTTTTT. Translating gives CASSVGTGSNEKLFF. Supplemented by reference TRBV9 and TRBJ1-4, the full variable domain reads DSGVTQTPKHLITATGQRVTLRCSPRSGDLSVYWYQQSLDQGLQFLIQYYNGEERAKGNILERFSAQQFPDLHSELNLSSLELGDSALYFCASSVGTGSNEKLFFGSGTQLSVL.

The chain employs TRBV15 and TRBJ1-2, with TRBD1 as a possible D gene (6 bases). This CDR3 region has 14 residues. Germline V gene sequence: CDR1 LNHNV, CDR2 YYDKDF (reference sequence). Trimming removed 7 bases from V and 4 bases from J, with 16 bases in between. CDR3 coding DNA: TGTGCCACCAACGAAGACAGGTTATCCTATGGCTACACCTTC. Encoded protein: CATNEDRLSYGYTF.

The CDR3 DNA sequence: TGTGCCAGCAGTTCCCCGACCCGAAGGAGAGCTTTCTTT. Translated, it gives CASSSPTRRRAFF. V usage is TRBV6-1 and J usage is TRBJ1-1; no clear D gene. CDR1 is MNHNS and CDR2 is SASEGT in the germline V gene. The CDR3 covers 13 residues. Trimming removed 5 bases at V and 10 bases at J, with 17 bases between.

To note about this clone: Compared with germline, one end of the junction differs, possibly owing to a read error. The J gene is TRBJ2-7, the V gene TRBV7-9; D is unclear. This CDR3 is built from 15 residues. Germline V gene lookup returns CDR1 SEHNR and CDR2 FQNEAQ (reference sequence). CDR3 bases: TGTGCCAGCAGCCCCAGAGGCTTATCCCTAGTTGCCAGTTATTTC. Its translation: CASSPRGLSLVASYF.

The rearrangement links TRBV5-1 to TRBJ2-7; the match to TRBD1 covers 7 bases. Germline trimming cut 0 bases from V and 4 bases from J; bases unmatched to any gene: 7. The CDR3 runs to 15 residues. The germline gives CDR1 SGHRS, CDR2 YFSETQ. CDR3 nucleotides: TGCGCCAGCAGCTTGGTCCCAGGGGGATTGTACGAGCAGTACTTC. This codes for CASSLVPGGLYEQYF. The whole variable domain, filled in from reference TRBV5-1 and TRBJ2-7, reads KAGVTQTPRYLIKTRGQQVTLSCSPISGHRSVSWYQQTPGQGLQFLFEYFSETQRNKGNFPGRFSGRQFSNSRSEMNVSTLELGDSALYLCASSLVPGGLYEQYFGPGTRLTVT.

The chain carries TRBV15 and TRBJ1-2, with TRBD1 as a possible D gene (6 bases). CDR3 length: 14 amino acids. Germline CDR1 reads LNHNV; CDR2 reads YYDKDF (reference sequence). V dropped 3 bases and J dropped 8 bases, with 16 bases sitting between them. The CDR3 nucleotides are TGTGCCACCAGCAGGACAGGTAGTTCAATCGGCTACACCTTC. This encodes CATSRTGSSIGYTF.

The chain links TRBV9 to TRBJ1-2; D is uncertain. V was cut by 1 base and J by 5 bases, with 12 bases left in between. Germline V lookup: CDR1 SGDLS, CDR2 YYNGEE. This CDR3 is built from 14 residues. The CDR3 DNA reads as TGTGCCAGCAGCGTATCTGACGGATCTTATGGCTACACCTTC. Translation: CASSVSDGSYGYTF. Looking up the rest from reference TRBV9 and TRBJ1-2 gives the full variable domain: DSGVTQTPKHLITATGQRVTLRCSPRSGDLSVYWYQQSLDQGLQFLIQYYNGEERAKGNILERFSAQQFPDLHSELNLSSLELGDSALYFCASSVSDGSYGYTFGSGTRLTVV.

V and J are TRBV7-6 and TRBJ1-2; perhaps TRBD1 as D (5 bases). Between the trimmed V and J ends, which lost 2 bases and 4 bases, there was a span of 8 bases. The CDR3 extends over 13 amino acids. Germline V gene lookup returns CDR1 SGHVS and CDR2 FNYEAQ. DNA for the CDR3: TGTGCCAGCAGCTTATTAGGGGCCTATGGCTACACCTTC. It encodes CASSLLGAYGYTF. Based on the CDR3 plus reference TRBV7-6 and TRBJ1-2, the full variable domain is GAGVSQSPRYKVTKRGQDVALRCDPISGHVSLYWYRQALGQGPEFLTYFNYEAQQDKSGLPNDRFSAERPEGSISTLTIQRTEQRDSAMYRCASSLLGAYGYTFGSGTRLTVV.

The sample holds many counts of this clone. The chain is built from TRBV6-6 and TRBJ1-1, with TRBD1 matching 10 bases. The V gene end was trimmed by 6 bases and the J gene end by 3 bases; junction bases not matched to a gene: 7. Germline loops: CDR1 MNHNY, CDR2 SVGAGI (reference sequence). The CDR3 is 15 residues long. The chain's CDR3 is CASRREGQGYTEAFF. CDR3 bases: TGTGCCAGCAGAAGGGAGGGACAGGGGTACACTGAAGCTTTCTTT.

The V and J genes are TRBV11-2 and TRBJ2-1; 12 nucleotides match TRBD2. The CDR3 extends over 15 amino acids. CDR1 is SGHAT and CDR2 is FQNNGV in the germline V gene. The V gene end was trimmed by 1 base and the J gene end by 6 bases; junction bases not matched to a gene: 1. The CDR3 loop reads CASSLGLAGVNEQFF. CDR3 coding DNA: TGTGCCAGCAGCTTAGGACTAGCGGGAGTCAATGAGCAGTTCTTC.

The CDR3 DNA reads as TGTGCCAGCAGCAACCGATACTATGGCTACACCTTC. Protein: CASSNRYYGYTF. This chain links TRBV6-5 with TRBJ1-2; D is unresolved. The CDR3 is 12 residues long. The germline CDR1 and CDR2 sequences are MNHEY and SVGAGI. The V end lost 6 bases, the J end lost 3 bases, and 8 bases lay between the germline ends.

This chain connects TRBV18 to TRBJ1-2; D not certain. The germline CDR1 and CDR2 sequences are KGHSH and LQKENI. V gave up 1 base and J gave up 9 bases, with 12 bases separating them. This CDR3 has 13 residues. Here the CDR3 DNA reads TGTGCCAGCTCACCACAGGGCGATGGGAGCTACACCTTC. Translation: CASSPQGDGSYTF.

The chain uses TRBV18 and TRBJ2-7; possible D gene TRBD1, 5 bases. Trimming removed 0 bases from V and 3 bases from J, with 6 bases in between. Germline values: CDR1 KGHSH, CDR2 LQKENI. The CDR3 loop spans 13 amino acids. The DNA of the CDR3 is TGTGCCAGCTCACCACCAAGGGGCTACGAGCAGTACTTC. This translates into CASSPPRGYEQYF.

V usage is TRBV4-1 and J usage is TRBJ1-5; a weak D match, TRBD1 (6 bases). Germline values: CDR1 MGHRA, CDR2 YSYEKL. This CDR3 spans 14 amino acids. V was trimmed by 0 bases and J by 7 bases, leaving 10 bases between them. The CDR3 DNA follows: TGCGCCAGCAGCCAAGATCGTAGGGGGCAGCCCCAGCATTTT. This gives the protein CASSQDRRGQPQHF.

The chain uses TRBV5-4 and TRBJ1-6; no firm D call. Germline V gene data show CDR1 as SGHNT and CDR2 as YYREEE (reference sequence). Trimming pared 0 bases from V and 7 bases from J, leaving 11 bases between. CDR3 length: 15 amino acids. CDR3: CASSLGGVGNSPLHF. The CDR3 DNA sequence: TGTGCCAGCAGCTTGGGCGGGGTGGGGAATTCACCCCTCCACTTT.

The chain is built from TRBV4-1 and TRBJ1-1; D perhaps matches TRBD1 (5 bases). Germline CDR1 and CDR2: MGHRA and YSYEKL. V lost 0 bases, J lost 5 bases, and 10 bases lay in between. There are 14 residues in the CDR3. The CDR3 spells CASSQEGPGTEAFF. In DNA, the CDR3 is TGCGCCAGCAGCCAAGAGGGGCCCGGAACTGAAGCTTTCTTT.

The chain couples TRBV27 to TRBJ2-3; maybe TRBD2 (6 bases). The V end was cut by 3 bases, the J end by 1 base, with 17 bases between. The CDR3 runs 17 residues. Germline V CDR1 and CDR2: MNHEY, SMNVEV (reference sequence). The CDR3 DNA follows: TGTGCCAGCAGTTTTTTGGGGCCGGCGGGACGCACAGATACGCAGTATTTT. Its protein product is CASSFLGPAGRTDTQYF.

V usage is TRBV4-1 and J usage is TRBJ1-6; the D gene is possibly TRBD1 (5 bases). Trimming left V 4 bases short and J 5 bases short, with 12 bases between. This CDR3 is built from 15 residues. CDR1 is MGHRA, CDR2 YSYEKL, per germline. CDR3 in amino acids: CASSLRQLDNSPLHF. The CDR3 bases are TGCGCCAGCAGCCTCAGACAGCTTGATAATTCACCCCTCCACTTT.

The chain uses TRBV11-2 and TRBJ2-6; 8 bases are shared with TRBD1. The germline CDR1 and CDR2 sequences are SGHAT and FQNNGV. The CDR3 consists of 18 residues. V was clipped by 1 base and J by 4 bases; unmatched bases: 9. CDR3 region: CASSLGRTGQPGANVLTF. The CDR3 region has the DNA TGTGCCAGCAGCTTAGGGCGGACAGGGCAACCGGGGGCCAACGTCCTGACTTTC.